This T cell receptor beta chain was found in a study of regulatory T cells in long-lasting Graves disease. This clonotype was counted between two and nine times. CDR3 regions were amplified by Arm-PCR using iRepertoire HTBI primers to build TCR beta libraries. One entry per CDR3 protein, called by TCRdb with MiXCR from the multiplex PCR reads. The table lists 350,000 to 450,000 distinct CDR3 sequences, about an eighth of them singletons. The time point here: newly diagnosed GD, antithyroid drugs for less than 3 months. Isolated PBMC RNA provided the starting material for the TCR library. Graves' disease diagnoses used American Thyroid Association guidelines. The data also belong to a second study, concerning T cells in Graves' hyperthyroidism and ophthalmopathy.

The sequence was obtained from a woman aged 18-29 years with Graves disease. This sample comprised peripheral blood mononuclear cells (PBMCs), obtained at new diagnosis, from a patient treated with antithyroid drugs.

The CDR3 region has the DNA TGTGCCAGTAGTAGGGTCCTGTGGGGCACTGAAGCTTTCTTT. As protein: CASSRVLWGTEAFF. The gene calls are TRBV19 and TRBJ1-1; D gene ambiguous. Trimming removed 4 bases at V and 4 bases at J, with 13 bases between. Per germline, CDR1 LNHDA and CDR2 SQIVND (reference sequence). The CDR3 is 14 residues long.